This is a list of T cell receptor beta chains from one sample in a study of siplizumab effects on memory and regulatory T cells. Profiled with immunoSEQ multiplex PCR; TCRdb holds only in-frame clones, not every one. The sample carries roughly 100,000 clones, approximately 90% recorded once. The sequenced material came from CD4+ T cells sorted from blood. The receptors were gathered from a human donor in good health. Each CDR3 is given without its conserved first and last residue. The order of the fields is V gene, J gene, CDR3 protein.

v_gene: TRBV28; j_gene: TRBJ2-1; CDR3aa: ASSLWRSGSDSEQF
v_gene: TRBV18; j_gene: TRBJ2-2; CDR3aa: ASSPRKNTGELF
v_gene: TRBV15; j_gene: TRBJ2-2; CDR3aa: ATSRDRGSGELF
v_gene: TRBV28; j_gene: TRBJ2-5; CDR3aa: ASSLTSGGYQETQY
v_gene: TRBV7-8; j_gene: TRBJ2-3; CDR3aa: ASSPLRIAGRDTQY
v_gene: TRBV2; j_gene: TRBJ1-5; CDR3aa: ASSRQGQLGQPQH
v_gene: TRBV20-1; j_gene: TRBJ2-4; CDR3aa: SAKGLGIQY
v_gene: TRBV10-3; j_gene: TRBJ2-2; CDR3aa: AISESEQAGELF
v_gene: TRBV7-2; j_gene: TRBJ2-7; CDR3aa: ASSLGLAGGSEQY
v_gene: TRBV5-1; j_gene: TRBJ2-2; CDR3aa: ASSIRGGTGELF
v_gene: TRBV28; j_gene: TRBJ2-1; CDR3aa: ASSLGQLGEQF
v_gene: TRBV6-1; j_gene: TRBJ1-4; CDR3aa: ASSATGVTNEKLF
v_gene: TRBV5-8; j_gene: TRBJ2-6; CDR3aa: ASSLPGERAGANVLT
v_gene: TRBV10-3; j_gene: TRBJ1-1; CDR3aa: AIRRGSTEAF
v_gene: TRBV5-1; j_gene: TRBJ2-7; CDR3aa: ASSLVQGVGEQY
v_gene: TRBV10-1; j_gene: TRBJ1-1; CDR3aa: ASSESGGRTEAF
v_gene: TRBV5-1; j_gene: TRBJ2-1; CDR3aa: ASSLAVGTTNNEQF
v_gene: TRBV19; j_gene: TRBJ1-1; CDR3aa: ASSQTDRGRGNTEAF
v_gene: TRBV7-6; j_gene: TRBJ2-5; CDR3aa: ASSQGQSQETQY
v_gene: TRBV11-2; j_gene: TRBJ1-4; CDR3aa: ASSLSGGFNEKLF
v_gene: TRBV13; j_gene: TRBJ2-1; CDR3aa: ASSFRLAGERYEQF
v_gene: TRBV14; j_gene: TRBJ2-5; CDR3aa: ASSQVWVSPETQY
v_gene: TRBV5-1; j_gene: TRBJ2-1; CDR3aa: ASSLVSAEQF
v_gene: TRBV6-4; j_gene: TRBJ2-1; CDR3aa: ASSDLSWGEQF
v_gene: TRBV19; j_gene: TRBJ2-3; CDR3aa: ASSARVGGTDTQY
v_gene: TRBV5-1; j_gene: TRBJ2-7; CDR3aa: ASSKKREAGSVEQY
v_gene: TRBV19; j_gene: TRBJ1-2; CDR3aa: ASSIVPNYGYT
v_gene: TRBV2; j_gene: TRBJ1-5; CDR3aa: ASRKGGSNQPQH
v_gene: TRBV5-1; j_gene: TRBJ2-4; CDR3aa: ASSLQGEGDIQY
v_gene: TRBV27; j_gene: TRBJ2-5; CDR3aa: ASGPVGHSETQY
v_gene: TRBV5-5; j_gene: TRBJ2-7; CDR3aa: ASSPRTYEQY
v_gene: TRBV28; j_gene: TRBJ2-1; CDR3aa: ASSPGWDLKEYNEQF
v_gene: TRBV5-1; j_gene: TRBJ2-7; CDR3aa: ASKLEAEQY
v_gene: TRBV14; j_gene: TRBJ2-1; CDR3aa: ASSQVPGRRGYNEQF
v_gene: TRBV7-9; j_gene: TRBJ2-5; CDR3aa: ASSFAETVQETQY
v_gene: TRBV6-4; j_gene: TRBJ2-3; CDR3aa: ASSAEGDTQY
v_gene: TRBV5-1; j_gene: TRBJ1-4; CDR3aa: ASSLGVTNEKLF
v_gene: TRBV28; j_gene: TRBJ2-2; CDR3aa: ASRTGVDTGELF
v_gene: TRBV7-2; j_gene: TRBJ2-6; CDR3aa: ASSQAVSGANVLT